This TCR beta chain derives from a study of T cell responses to AZD1222 COVID-19 vaccine. Study background: Second-dose intervals of approximately 4 or approximately 12 weeks were pooled.

The CDR3 extends over 14 amino acids. Losses at the gene ends were 1 base for V and 3 bases for J; bases not matched to a gene: 2. Germline V lookup: CDR1 KGHSH, CDR2 LQKENI. Here immunoSEQ multiplex PCR was the method, and the copy in TCRdb shows in-frame clones only, minus some. The table records over 150,000 clones, about nine tenths of them present only once. Sequencing was performed on peripheral blood, taken on day 0 of AZD1222 vaccination. J is TRBJ2-7 and V is TRBV18, with 8 bases fitting TRBD1. This TCR was sampled from an adult in good health. This chain's CDR3 is CASSPLGQDYEQYF. The CDR3 nucleotides are TGTGCCAGCTCACCACTGGGACAGGACTACGAGCAGTACTTC.